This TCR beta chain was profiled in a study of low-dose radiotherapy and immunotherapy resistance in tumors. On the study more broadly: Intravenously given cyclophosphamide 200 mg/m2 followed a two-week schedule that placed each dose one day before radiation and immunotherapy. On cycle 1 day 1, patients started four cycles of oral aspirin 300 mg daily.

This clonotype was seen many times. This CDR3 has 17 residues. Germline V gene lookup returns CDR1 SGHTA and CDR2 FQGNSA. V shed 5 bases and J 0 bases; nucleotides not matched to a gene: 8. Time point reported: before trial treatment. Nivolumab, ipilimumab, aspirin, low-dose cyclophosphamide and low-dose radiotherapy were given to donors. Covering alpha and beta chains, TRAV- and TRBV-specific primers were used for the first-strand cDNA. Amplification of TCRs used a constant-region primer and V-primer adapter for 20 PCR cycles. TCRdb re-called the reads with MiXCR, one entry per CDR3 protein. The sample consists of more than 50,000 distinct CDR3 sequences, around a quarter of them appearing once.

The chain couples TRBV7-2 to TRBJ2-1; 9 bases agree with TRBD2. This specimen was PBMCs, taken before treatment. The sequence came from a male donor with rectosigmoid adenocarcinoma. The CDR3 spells CASSPRTSGHSYNEQFF. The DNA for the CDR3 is TGTGCCAGCAGCCCTCGCACTAGCGGGCACTCCTACAATGAGCAGTTCTTC.